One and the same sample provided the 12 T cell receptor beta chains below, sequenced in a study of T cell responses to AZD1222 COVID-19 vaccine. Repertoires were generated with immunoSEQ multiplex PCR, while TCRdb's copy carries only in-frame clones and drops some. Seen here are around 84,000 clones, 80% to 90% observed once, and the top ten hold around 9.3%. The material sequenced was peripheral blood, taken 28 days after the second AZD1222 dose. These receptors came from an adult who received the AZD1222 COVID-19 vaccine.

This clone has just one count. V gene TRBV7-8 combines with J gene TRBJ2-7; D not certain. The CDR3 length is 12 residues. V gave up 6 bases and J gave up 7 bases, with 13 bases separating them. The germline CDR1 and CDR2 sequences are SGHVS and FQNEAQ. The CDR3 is CASSRTSREQYF. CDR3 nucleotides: TGTGCCAGCAGTCGCACCTCGCGGGAGCAGTACTTC.

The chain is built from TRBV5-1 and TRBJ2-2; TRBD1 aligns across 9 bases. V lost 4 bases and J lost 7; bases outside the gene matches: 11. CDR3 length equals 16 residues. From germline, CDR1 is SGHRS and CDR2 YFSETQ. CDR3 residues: CASSPLGQGRGGELFF. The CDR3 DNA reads TGCGCCAGCAGCCCCCTTGGACAGGGGAGGGGCGGGGAGCTGTTTTTT.

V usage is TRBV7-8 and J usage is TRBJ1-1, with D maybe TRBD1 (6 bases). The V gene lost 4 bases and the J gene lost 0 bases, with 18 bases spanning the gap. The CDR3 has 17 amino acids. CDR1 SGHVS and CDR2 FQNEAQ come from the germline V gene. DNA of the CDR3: TGTGCCAGCAGCTCAAGTGCAGGGGATGCCTTGAACACTGAAGCTTTCTTT. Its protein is CASSSSAGDALNTEAFF.

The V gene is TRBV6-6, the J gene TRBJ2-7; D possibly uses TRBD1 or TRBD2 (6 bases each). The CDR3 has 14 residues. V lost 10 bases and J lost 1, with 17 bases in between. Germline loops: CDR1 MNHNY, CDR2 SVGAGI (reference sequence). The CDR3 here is CATRRGAGSYEQYF. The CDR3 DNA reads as TGTGCCACAAGAAGGGGGGCGGGGTCCTACGAGCAGTACTTC.

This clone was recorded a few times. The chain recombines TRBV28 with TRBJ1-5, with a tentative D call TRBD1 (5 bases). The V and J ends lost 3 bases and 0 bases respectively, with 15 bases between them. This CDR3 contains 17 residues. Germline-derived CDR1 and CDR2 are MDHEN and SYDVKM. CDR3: CASSLGTTTVSNQPQHF. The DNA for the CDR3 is TGTGCCAGCAGTTTGGGGACTACGACAGTTAGCAATCAGCCCCAGCATTTT.

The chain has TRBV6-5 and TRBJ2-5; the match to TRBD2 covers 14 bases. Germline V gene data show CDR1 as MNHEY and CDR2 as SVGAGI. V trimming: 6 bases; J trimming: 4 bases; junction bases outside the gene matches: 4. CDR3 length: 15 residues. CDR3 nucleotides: TGTGCCAGCAGCCGACTAGCGGGGGGGCGAGAGACCCAGTACTTC. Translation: CASSRLAGGRETQYF.

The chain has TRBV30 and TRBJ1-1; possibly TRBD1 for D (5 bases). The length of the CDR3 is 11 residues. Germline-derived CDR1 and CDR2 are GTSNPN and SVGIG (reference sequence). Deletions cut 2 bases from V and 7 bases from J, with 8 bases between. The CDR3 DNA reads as TGTGCCTGGAGTCGGGACTTTGAAGCTTTCTTT. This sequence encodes CAWSRDFEAFF.

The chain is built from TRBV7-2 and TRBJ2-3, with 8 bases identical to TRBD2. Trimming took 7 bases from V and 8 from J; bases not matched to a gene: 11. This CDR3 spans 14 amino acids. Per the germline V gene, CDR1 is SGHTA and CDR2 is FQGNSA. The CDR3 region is CASKAAAGAVTQYF. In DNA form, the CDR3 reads TGTGCCAGCAAAGCCGCAGCGGGGGCGGTTACGCAGTATTTT.

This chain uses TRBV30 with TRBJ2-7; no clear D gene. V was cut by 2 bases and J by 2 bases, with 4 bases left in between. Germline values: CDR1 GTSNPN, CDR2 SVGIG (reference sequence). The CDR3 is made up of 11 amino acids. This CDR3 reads CAWSLTYEQYF. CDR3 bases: TGTGCCTGGAGTCTCACCTACGAGCAGTACTTC.

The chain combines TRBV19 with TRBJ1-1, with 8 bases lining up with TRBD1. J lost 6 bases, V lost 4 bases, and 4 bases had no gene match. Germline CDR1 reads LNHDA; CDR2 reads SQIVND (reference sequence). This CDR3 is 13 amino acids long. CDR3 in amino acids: CASSTGQGSEAFF. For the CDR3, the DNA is TGTGCCAGTAGTACCGGACAGGGATCTGAAGCTTTCTTT.

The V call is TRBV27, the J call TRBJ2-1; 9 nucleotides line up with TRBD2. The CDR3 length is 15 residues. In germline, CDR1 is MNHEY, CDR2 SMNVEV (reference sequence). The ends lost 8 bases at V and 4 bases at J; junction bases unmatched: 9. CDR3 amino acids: CASEISGGRYNEQFF. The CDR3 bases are TGTGCCAGCGAAATTAGCGGGGGACGTTACAATGAGCAGTTCTTC.

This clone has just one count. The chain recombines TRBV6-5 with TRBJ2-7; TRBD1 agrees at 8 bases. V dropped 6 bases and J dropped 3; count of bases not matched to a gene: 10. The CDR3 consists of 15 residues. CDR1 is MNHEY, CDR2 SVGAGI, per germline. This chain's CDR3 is CASRRGQAQIYEQYF. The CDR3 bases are TGTGCCAGCAGAAGGGGACAGGCCCAAATCTACGAGCAGTACTTC.